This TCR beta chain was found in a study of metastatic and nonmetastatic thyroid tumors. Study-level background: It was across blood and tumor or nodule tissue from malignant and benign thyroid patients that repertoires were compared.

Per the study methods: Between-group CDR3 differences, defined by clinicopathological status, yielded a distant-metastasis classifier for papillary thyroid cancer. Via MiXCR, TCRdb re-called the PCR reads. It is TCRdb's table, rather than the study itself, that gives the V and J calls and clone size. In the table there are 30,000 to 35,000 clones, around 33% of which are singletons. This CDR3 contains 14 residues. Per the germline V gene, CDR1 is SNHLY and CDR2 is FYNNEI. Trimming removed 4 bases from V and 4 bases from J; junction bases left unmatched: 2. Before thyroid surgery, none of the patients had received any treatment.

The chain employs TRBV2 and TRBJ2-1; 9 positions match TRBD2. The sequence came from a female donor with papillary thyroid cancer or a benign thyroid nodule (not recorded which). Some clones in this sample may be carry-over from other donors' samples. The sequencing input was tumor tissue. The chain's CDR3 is CASSVLAGYNEQFF. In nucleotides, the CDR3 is TGTGCCAGCAGTGTGCTAGCGGGGTACAATGAGCAGTTCTTC. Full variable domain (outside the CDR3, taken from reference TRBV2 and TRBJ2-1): EPEVTQTPSHQVTQMGQEVILRCVPISNHLYFYWYRQILGQKVEFLVSFYNNEISEKSEIFDDQFSVERPDGSNFTLKIRSTKLEDSAMYFCASSVLAGYNEQFFGPGTRLTVL.